These 27 T cell receptor beta chains share one sample of origin, sequenced in a study of cytomegalovirus exposure and HLA in healthy donors. Primers for the PCR totalled 60 Vbeta and 13 Jbeta. Sequenced by immunoSEQ multiplex PCR; TCRdb stores in-frame clones only, minus some. There are 150,000 to 250,000 clones in the sample; about 82% occur only once, and approximately 2.2% lies in the top ten. Sample: PBMCs. The receptors shown here come from a woman aged 45-65 years in good health and CMV-seronegative.

V gene TRBV18 combines with J gene TRBJ2-1; the D gene is possibly TRBD1 (5 bases). This CDR3 is built from 14 residues. Germline assignment: CDR1 KGHSH and CDR2 LQKENI. Trimming took 3 bases from V and 4 from J, leaving 10 bases between them. CDR3 in amino acids: CASSPFSGYNEQFF. The CDR3 DNA sequence: TGTGCCAGCTCACCCTTTTCAGGGTACAATGAGCAGTTCTTC.

The chain carries TRBV5-1 and TRBJ1-1; 9 positions agree with TRBD1. With V trimmed by 7 bases and J by 11 bases, 12 bases remained unmatched. The CDR3 is 13 amino acids. Germline assignment: CDR1 SGHRS and CDR2 YFSETQ. The CDR3 DNA sequence: TGCGCCAGCGCGCCGGGACAGGGCCTTAACGCTTTCTTT. It is translated as CASAPGQGLNAFF.

In this sample, this clone turned up once. This chain uses TRBV6-5 with TRBJ2-1; D is uncertain. Per germline, CDR1 MNHEY and CDR2 SVGAGI. The germline V and J ends were trimmed by 2 bases and 9 bases, with 11 bases remaining between them. CDR3 length equals 13 residues. CDR3 amino acids: CASSYAYTGEQFF. For the CDR3, the DNA is TGTGCCAGCAGTTACGCCTATACGGGTGAGCAGTTCTTC.

The chain has TRBV7-9 and TRBJ2-5, with D maybe TRBD1 (6 bases). Germline CDR1 is SEHNR and CDR2 is FQNEAQ (reference sequence). Trimming removed 1 base at V and 2 bases at J, with 8 bases between. The CDR3 has 14 residues. The CDR3 loop is CASSLGTGQETQYF. CDR3 DNA: TGTGCCAGCAGCTTAGGAACAGGGCAAGAGACCCAGTACTTC.

V is TRBV9 and J is TRBJ2-3; 7 bases agree with TRBD2. V dropped 0 bases and J dropped 5; count of bases not matched to a gene: 9. Germline CDR1 SGDLS, CDR2 YYNGEE. CDR3 length equals 16 residues. CDR3 DNA sequence: TGTGCCAGCAGCGTAGGGGGGAGGGCCTCGGTAGATACGCAGTATTTT. This gives the protein CASSVGGRASVDTQYF.

The J gene is TRBJ2-7, the V gene TRBV6-6; 11 nucleotides agree with TRBD2. This CDR3 contains 16 residues. CDR1 is MNHNY, CDR2 SVGAGI, per germline (reference sequence). Losses at the gene ends were 6 bases for V and 0 bases for J; bases not matched to a gene: 7. In DNA, the CDR3 is TGTGCCAGCAGATTCGGACTAGCGGGCCTCTCCTACGAGCAGTACTTC. It is translated as CASRFGLAGLSYEQYF.

J is TRBJ1-4 and V is TRBV5-1; 7 nucleotides line up with TRBD1. From germline, CDR1 is SGHRS and CDR2 YFSETQ. The CDR3 runs to 15 residues. The V gene end was trimmed by 4 bases and the J gene end by 0 bases; junction bases not matched to a gene: 3. CDR3 loop: CASSQGTATNEKLFF. The CDR3 DNA is TGCGCCAGCAGCCAGGGGACAGCAACTAATGAAAAACTGTTTTTT.

This rearrangement joins TRBV6-5 to TRBJ1-5; D is unclear. Per germline, CDR1 MNHEY and CDR2 SVGAGI. This CDR3 is built from 12 residues. V lost 4 bases to trimming and J lost 4 bases, with 5 bases between them. This chain's CDR3 is CASSSGNQPQHF. In nucleotides, the CDR3 is TGTGCCAGCAGTTCAGGAAATCAGCCCCAGCATTTT.

The V and J genes are TRBV4-2 and TRBJ2-5; 9 nucleotides line up with TRBD1. Germline-derived CDR1 and CDR2 are LGHNA and YNFKEQ. The V and J ends lost 1 base and 2 bases, in that order; junction bases with no gene match: 2. This CDR3 is 15 amino acids long. In DNA, the CDR3 is TGTGCCAGCAGCCAAGCGGGGACAGGGCAAGAGACCCAGTACTTC. Residues: CASSQAGTGQETQYF.

This chain uses TRBV27 with TRBJ2-7; TRBD1 is a possible D gene (5 bases). The CDR3 length is 12 residues. Germline CDR1 is MNHEY and CDR2 is SMNVEV (reference sequence). The V gene lost 7 bases and the J gene lost 8 bases, with 15 bases spanning the gap. DNA of the CDR3: TGTGCCAGCAAGGGGCAGCTTCGTCAGCAGTACTTC. Its protein is CASKGQLRQQYF.

The V call is TRBV7-9, the J call TRBJ1-4; 8 bases align to TRBD1. V shed 5 bases, J shed 5 bases, and the junction held 7 bases outside the gene matches. The CDR3 length is 15 residues. The germline gives CDR1 SEHNR, CDR2 FQNEAQ (reference sequence). The CDR3 is CASSPNRGTNEKLFF. CDR3 nucleotides: TGTGCCAGCAGCCCGAACAGGGGGACGAATGAAAAACTGTTTTTT. Drawing the rest from reference TRBV7-9 and TRBJ1-4, the complete variable domain is DTGVSQNPRHKITKRGQNVTFRCDPISEHNRLYWYRQTLGQGPEFLTYFQNEAQLEKSRLLSDRFSAERPKGSFSTLEIQRTEQGDSAMYLCASSPNRGTNEKLFFGSGTQLSVL.

The V gene is TRBV9, the J gene TRBJ1-1, with 12 positions matching TRBD1. This CDR3 is 19 amino acids long. Per germline, CDR1 SGDLS and CDR2 YYNGEE. J lost 3 bases, V lost 3 bases, and 15 bases had no gene match. For the CDR3, the DNA is TGTGCCAGCAGCGCCCCCGCCCCGGGACAGGGGGCATGGGACACTGAAGCTTTCTTT. It specifies CASSAPAPGQGAWDTEAFF.

V and J are TRBV28 and TRBJ1-5; 8 bases are shared with TRBD1. V lost 3 bases and J lost 9; bases outside the gene matches: 10. This CDR3 is built from 15 residues. Germline V gene data show CDR1 as MDHEN and CDR2 as SYDVKM. CDR3 loop: CASSFGTGLGAPQHF. CDR3 bases: TGTGCCAGCAGTTTCGGGACAGGCCTCGGTGCGCCCCAGCATTTT.

The rearrangement joins TRBV28 to TRBJ2-5, with 14 bases that match TRBD2. CDR1 is MDHEN and CDR2 is SYDVKM in the germline V gene. V shed 4 bases, J shed 4 bases, and the junction held 11 bases outside the gene matches. The CDR3 is made up of 18 amino acids. This chain's CDR3 is CASSSNDPGLAGVETQYF. CDR3 DNA: TGTGCCAGCAGTTCCAACGATCCGGGACTAGCGGGAGTAGAGACCCAGTACTTC.

Only a few counts were recorded for this clone. This chain joins TRBV4-3 and TRBJ1-2; maybe TRBD1 (6 bases). Trimming shortened V by 4 bases and J by 0 bases, and 15 bases separated the two germline ends. Germline V gives CDR1 LGHNA, CDR2 YSLEER. The CDR3 spans 16 residues. CDR3 sequence (DNA): TGCGCCAGCAGCCGCAGCCAGGGGATGACTAACTATGGCTACACCTTC. Translated, it gives CASSRSQGMTNYGYTF.

The chain carries TRBV5-4 and TRBJ2-1, with 8 bases fitting TRBD2. The CDR3 loop spans 14 amino acids. Looked up from germline, CDR1 is SGHNT and CDR2 is YYREEE (reference sequence). V shed 0 bases and J 5 bases; nucleotides not matched to a gene: 1. CDR3 sequence (DNA): TGTGCCAGCAGCTTGGTGGGACTAGACAATGAGCAGTTCTTC. Translated, it gives CASSLVGLDNEQFF.

The chain links TRBV28 to TRBJ2-2, with a tentative D call TRBD1 (6 bases). With 8 bases removed from V and 1 base from J, the gap between germline ends came to 11 bases. The length of the CDR3 is 14 residues. The V gene's germline CDR1 is MDHEN and CDR2 SYDVKM. CDR3 in amino acids: CASRQAWNTGELFF. CDR3 DNA sequence: TGTGCCAGCCGACAGGCGTGGAACACCGGGGAGCTGTTTTTT.

The CDR3 protein is CAWSSGPNQPQHF. CDR3 nucleotides: TGTGCCTGGAGTTCAGGTCCCAATCAGCCCCAGCATTTT. The chain joins TRBV30 to TRBJ1-5, with D hard to call. V dropped 2 bases and J dropped 3 bases, with 8 bases sitting between them. CDR1 is GTSNPN, CDR2 SVGIG, per germline (reference sequence). The CDR3 sequence is 13 residues long. The variable domain in full, with the rest retrieved from reference TRBV30 and TRBJ1-5, is SQTIHQWPATLVQPVGSPLSLECTVEGTSNPNLYWYRQAAGRGLQLLFYSVGIGQISSEVPQNLSASRPQDRQFILSSKKLLLSDSGFYLCAWSSGPNQPQHFGDGTRLSIL.

This chain uses TRBV19 with TRBJ2-1; 8 nucleotides agree with TRBD2. CDR1 is LNHDA and CDR2 is SQIVND in the germline V gene (reference sequence). The CDR3 extends over 15 amino acids. The V gene end was trimmed by 5 bases and the J gene end by 7 bases; junction bases not matched to a gene: 10. CDR3 DNA sequence: TGTGCCAGTAGTCCCGCCGCAGCGGGAGAAAATGAGCAGTTCTTC. This sequence encodes CASSPAAAGENEQFF.

For the CDR3, the DNA is TGTGCCAGCAGCTTCCTGTTCGGGACGAACACCGGGGAGCTGTTTTTT. Its translation is CASSFLFGTNTGELFF. The genes are TRBV5-4 and TRBJ2-2; maybe TRBD2 (5 bases). The CDR3 is 16 residues long. Trimming took off 2 bases at V and 0 bases at J, with 11 bases between the two ends. CDR1 and CDR2 (germline): SGHNT, YYREEE (reference sequence).

CDR3 nucleotide sequence: TGTGCCAGCACCATCAACAGCGGGAGGGCGGGGAATGAGCAGTTCTTC. Residues: CASTINSGRAGNEQFF. The chain employs TRBV28 and TRBJ2-1, with 10 bases lining up with TRBD2. Per the germline V gene, CDR1 is MDHEN and CDR2 is SYDVKM. Losses at the gene ends were 7 bases for V and 7 bases for J; bases not matched to a gene: 13. The CDR3 length is 16 residues.

This clone showed up just once. This sequence joins TRBV5-1 and TRBJ2-3; 10 bases line up with TRBD2. Germline lookup yields CDR1 SGHRS and CDR2 YFSETQ. CDR3 length: 17 residues. After removal of 6 bases from V and 2 bases from J, the junction contained 12 bases not matched to a gene. CDR3 in amino acids: CASTLSGRAGDTDTQYF. DNA of the CDR3: TGCGCCAGCACCTTAAGCGGGAGGGCCGGGGACACAGATACGCAGTATTTT.

This chain uses TRBV5-6 with TRBJ1-1, with 8 bases fitting TRBD1. Germline values: CDR1 SGHDT, CDR2 YYEEEE. The V and J ends lost 2 bases and 0 bases, in that order; junction bases with no gene match: 3. This CDR3 region has 15 residues. CDR3 DNA: TGTGCCAGCAGCTTTATCAGGGGGCTGAACACTGAAGCTTTCTTT. Amino acids: CASSFIRGLNTEAFF. The whole variable domain, filled in from reference TRBV5-6 and TRBJ1-1, reads DAGVTQSPTHLIKTRGQQVTLRCSPKSGHDTVSWYQQALGQGPQFIFQYYEEEERQRGNFPDRFSGHQFPNYSSELNVNALLLGDSALYLCASSFIRGLNTEAFFGQGTRLTVV.

The rearrangement uses TRBV7-9 and TRBJ2-2; D remains unclear. Between the trimmed V and J ends, which lost 5 bases and 0 bases, there was a span of 10 bases. Germline CDR1 SEHNR, CDR2 FQNEAQ (reference sequence). The CDR3 is made up of 15 amino acids. CDR3 DNA: TGTGCCAGCAGCCCCCAGGCGACGAACACCGGGGAGCTGTTTTTT. Protein product: CASSPQATNTGELFF.

This chain uses TRBV30 with TRBJ2-3; D possibly corresponds to TRBD1 (5 bases). The CDR3 has 15 amino acids. Trimming removed 3 bases at V and 0 bases at J, with 13 bases between. Germline values: CDR1 GTSNPN, CDR2 SVGIG (reference sequence). CDR3 sequence: CAWSVTDRSTDTQYF. The CDR3 region has the DNA TGTGCCTGGAGCGTGACAGATAGAAGCACAGATACGCAGTATTTT. Full variable domain (missing parts from reference TRBV30 and TRBJ2-3): SQTIHQWPATLVQPVGSPLSLECTVEGTSNPNLYWYRQAAGRGLQLLFYSVGIGQISSEVPQNLSASRPQDRQFILSSKKLLLSDSGFYLCAWSVTDRSTDTQYFGPGTRLTVL.

The V call is TRBV5-1, the J call TRBJ2-7; 10 positions agree with TRBD2. After removal of 5 bases from V and 4 bases from J, the junction contained 15 bases not matched to a gene. This CDR3 is built from 17 residues. Germline CDR1 is SGHRS and CDR2 is YFSETQ. The CDR3 reads CASRWGGPSGSSYEQYF. The CDR3 region has the DNA TGCGCCAGCAGATGGGGGGGACCTAGCGGGAGTTCATACGAGCAGTACTTC.

The V and J genes are TRBV11-2 and TRBJ2-1, with 7 bases identical to TRBD2. Unmatched junction bases numbered 8, after V lost 5 bases and J lost 7 bases. The CDR3 extends over 14 amino acids. Germline V gene lookup returns CDR1 SGHAT and CDR2 FQNNGV. This chain's CDR3 is CASSLRRELNEQFF. CDR3 nucleotide sequence: TGTGCCAGCAGCCTTCGGCGGGAGCTTAATGAGCAGTTCTTC.